The 12 T cell receptor beta chains in this list originate from one sample, sequenced in a study of cytotoxic CD8 clonotypes in ibrutinib-treated CLL. Here immunoSEQ multiplex PCR was the method, and the copy in TCRdb shows in-frame clones only, minus some. The top ten hold about 28% of the sample, which has fewer than 25,000 clones, approximately 69% seen once. The material sequenced was PBMCs, taken before ibrutinib treatment. The receptors shown here come from a human donor with chronic lymphocytic leukemia.

This clone was seen more than once but under ten times. The chain joins TRBV18 to TRBJ1-2, with D perhaps matching TRBD1 (6 bases). The CDR3 covers 13 residues. Germline CDR1 reads KGHSH; CDR2 reads LQKENI. Trimming took off 4 bases at V and 7 bases at J, with 13 bases between the two ends. The CDR3 protein is CASSRGAPLGYTF. DNA for the CDR3: TGTGCCAGCTCACGGGGGGCCCCCCTTGGCTACACCTTC.

The chain joins TRBV11-2 to TRBJ1-1; unclear D gene. CDR3 size: 12 residues. Germline loops: CDR1 SGHAT, CDR2 FQNNGV. Trimming removed 6 bases from V and 1 base from J, with 6 bases in between. The CDR3 sequence is CASSRQNTEAFF. The CDR3 region has the DNA TGTGCCAGCAGTCGACAGAACACTGAAGCTTTCTTT.

The chain recombines TRBV29-1 with TRBJ2-6; D remains unclear. Deletions cut 4 bases from V and 1 base from J, with 5 bases between. Per the germline V gene, CDR1 is SQVTM and CDR2 is ANQGSEA. This CDR3 is 13 amino acids long. The CDR3 protein is CSVVESGANVLTF. In DNA, the CDR3 is TGCAGCGTTGTGGAGTCTGGGGCCAACGTCCTGACTTTC.

The V and J genes are TRBV7-9 and TRBJ1-5; 11 bases line up with TRBD1. The germline V gene encodes CDR1 SEHNR and CDR2 FQNEAQ (reference sequence). The CDR3 has 17 amino acids. The ends lost 5 bases at V and 4 bases at J; junction bases unmatched: 10. CDR3 in amino acids: CASSRSTGTGGNQPQHF. CDR3 nucleotides: TGTGCCAGCAGCCGATCCACCGGGACAGGGGGTAATCAGCCCCAGCATTTT. The full variable domain, in which reference TRBV7-9 and TRBJ1-5 provide the parts outside the CDR3, is DTGVSQNPRHKITKRGQNVTFRCDPISEHNRLYWYRQTLGQGPEFLTYFQNEAQLEKSRLLSDRFSAERPKGSFSTLEIQRTEQGDSAMYLCASSRSTGTGGNQPQHFGDGTRLSIL.

This clone was seen only once. The V call is TRBV10-3, the J call TRBJ1-1, with D perhaps matching TRBD1 (6 bases). The CDR3 has 13 residues. Germline V gene data show CDR1 as ENHRY and CDR2 as SYGVKD. The V gene lost 0 bases and the J gene lost 8 bases, with 10 bases spanning the gap. The CDR3 protein is CAISESLGAEAFF. The CDR3 DNA reads as TGTGCCATCAGTGAGTCTCTGGGGGCGGAAGCTTTCTTT.

The chain uses TRBV18 and TRBJ2-1, with D maybe TRBD2 (6 bases). This CDR3 is built from 16 residues. Deletions cut 2 bases from V and 10 bases from J, with 21 bases between. Germline-derived CDR1 and CDR2 are KGHSH and LQKENI. CDR3 region: CASSPFQPNNGGEQFF. The CDR3 DNA reads as TGTGCCAGCTCACCATTCCAACCGAATAATGGAGGGGAGCAGTTCTTC. The complete variable domain, with remaining parts taken from reference TRBV18 and TRBJ2-1, reads NAGVMQNPRHLVRRRGQEARLRCSPMKGHSHVYWYRQLPEEGLKFMVYLQKENIIDESGMPKERFSAEFPKEGPSILRIQQVVRGDSAAYFCASSPFQPNNGGEQFFGPGTRLTVL.

The rearrangement joins TRBV6-5 to TRBJ2-7; no reliable D call. This CDR3 contains 14 residues. CDR1 and CDR2 from the germline V gene are MNHEY and SVGAGI. Trimming shortened V by 5 bases and J by 2 bases, and 13 bases separated the two germline ends. The CDR3 region is CASSNPGTPYEQYF. In nucleotides, the CDR3 is TGTGCCAGCAGTAATCCGGGCACCCCCTACGAGCAGTACTTC.

This chain uses TRBV11-2 with TRBJ2-1; no definite D call. Trimming pared 4 bases from V and 5 bases from J, leaving 12 bases between. Germline lookup yields CDR1 SGHAT and CDR2 FQNNGV. The CDR3 contains 14 residues. CDR3 sequence: CASSSRTIHNEQFF. Written as DNA, the CDR3 is TGTGCCAGCAGCTCTAGGACCATCCACAATGAGCAGTTCTTC.

This chain links TRBV7-3 with TRBJ2-1, with 9 positions matching TRBD2. Germline values: CDR1 SGHTA, CDR2 FQGTGA. Trimming cost V 5 bases and J 2 bases; bases outside gene matches: 7. The CDR3 is 16 amino acids. CDR3: CASSPSASGTYNEQFF. As DNA, the CDR3 is TGTGCCAGCAGCCCGTCTGCTAGCGGGACCTACAATGAGCAGTTCTTC.

This clone was observed once. The chain recombines TRBV27 with TRBJ2-1; 7 positions match TRBD2. The trim removed 6 bases at V and 6 bases at J, leaving 17 bases unmatched. The germline CDR1 and CDR2 sequences are MNHEY and SMNVEV (reference sequence). There are 17 residues in the CDR3. CDR3: CASSPPPAGLRSNEQFF. CDR3 DNA sequence: TGTGCCAGCAGCCCCCCCCCGGCGGGACTAAGGTCCAATGAGCAGTTCTTC.

The CDR3 spells CAWSRAWADTQYF. As DNA, the CDR3 is TGTGCCTGGTCCCGCGCCTGGGCAGATACGCAGTATTTT. The chain links TRBV30 to TRBJ2-3; no definite D call. The CDR3 consists of 13 residues. CDR1 GTSNPN and CDR2 SVGIG come from the germline V gene (reference sequence). The V and J ends lost 5 bases and 4 bases respectively, with 13 bases between them. The variable domain in full, completed from reference TRBV30 and TRBJ2-3, reads SQTIHQWPATLVQPVGSPLSLECTVEGTSNPNLYWYRQAAGRGLQLLFYSVGIGQISSEVPQNLSASRPQDRQFILSSKKLLLSDSGFYLCAWSRAWADTQYFGPGTRLTVL.

This chain joins TRBV4-2 and TRBJ1-6; possibly TRBD1 for D (6 bases). The CDR3 has 14 residues. Germline assignment: CDR1 LGHNA and CDR2 YNFKEQ. V was cut by 4 bases and J by 7 bases, with 11 bases left in between. The CDR3 loop is CASSRRDTNSPLHF. In DNA form, the CDR3 reads TGTGCCAGCAGCCGCCGGGACACCAATTCACCCCTCCACTTT.